The 3 T cell receptor beta chains below were found in one sample sequenced in a study of T cell clusters in autoimmune cytopenias. One tube held mixed TRB-A and TRB-B primer pools for touch-down PCR. TCRdb reprocessed the multiplex PCR reads and keeps a single row for each CDR3 protein, giving no DNA. The sample has 5,000 to 6,500 distinct CDR3 sequences. Each sample's input was 250 to 300 ng genomic DNA, 40,000 or so genome equivalents. The sample comprised peripheral blood. The receptors were sampled from a human donor with an autoimmune cytopenia or autoimmune hepatitis (not recorded which).

The chain couples TRBV7-2 to TRBJ2-3; TCRdb proposes TRBD1, but this gene call is untestable without DNA. This CDR3 is built from 13 residues. From germline, CDR1 is SGHTA and CDR2 FQGNSA. CDR3 region: CASSPGAPDTQYF.

The rearrangement links TRBV15 to TRBJ1-1. The CDR3 consists of 14 residues. Germline V CDR1 and CDR2: LNHNV, YYDKDF (reference sequence). The CDR3 is CATSRGRTNTEAFF.

Judged by frequency, this clonotype is medium-sized (0.01 to 0.1%). V gene TRBV18 combines with J gene TRBJ1-6; TCRdb calls TRBD1, which cannot be checked without DNA. This CDR3 is 15 amino acids long. Germline-derived CDR1 and CDR2 are KGHSH and LQKENI. CDR3: CASSRDSGPNSPLHF. The full variable domain, rest sourced from reference TRBV18 and TRBJ1-6, is NAGVMQNPRHLVRRRGQEARLRCSPMKGHSHVYWYRQLPEEGLKFMVYLQKENIIDESGMPKERFSAEFPKEGPSILRIQQVVRGDSAAYFCASSRDSGPNSPLHFGNGTRLTVT.